This is a list of T cell receptor beta chains from one sample in a study of Ad26.COV2.S vaccination and SARS-CoV-2 variants. Clones were read by immunoSEQ multiplex PCR, and TCRdb kept only the in-frame ones, dropping some. The profile shows around 170,000 clones, approximately 90% of them singletons. The source material was peripheral blood, sampled after recovery from COVID-19. Receptor source: a human donor who had recovered from COVID-19. CDR3s leave out the opening cysteine and the closing phenylalanine or tryptophan. Fields, in order: clone size, V gene, CDR3 protein. Clone size is not always given. Where it is, it says once, few, many or a class for expanded clones.

-	TRBV9	ASSVEGPGDTQY
-	TRBV4-1	ASSQGFRRGGDTQY
-	TRBV7-3	ASSTGASGTETQY
-	TRBV25-1	ASSDLLGTPIGEQY
-	TRBV5-4	ASSLGSFGEQF
-	TRBV28	ASSFFRRRINQPQH
once	TRBV6-5	ASSYGPGQGNGYT
once	TRBV10-3	AISEYDVAKNIQY
-	TRBV30	AWSVQDNQPQH
-	TRBV6-5	ASRRTASNYGYT
-	TRBV27	ASSLSGTGAYEQY
few	TRBV9	ASSVEDTEAF
-	TRBV5-5	ASSLQGPYGYT
-	TRBV27	ASSSRAGGVTDTQY
-	TRBV23-1	ASSQERVGRGYGYT
-	TRBV2	ASTTGGQAVQTQY
-	TRBV14	ASSQVKGQRPYSNQPQH
-	TRBV9	ASSAGQPNQPQH
-	TRBV13	ASSHLGGSPDTQY
-	TRBV19	ASSTAGLRSEAF
-	TRBV9	ASSGTGHSYEQY
-	TRBV28	ASSIGSLPLH
-	TRBV27	ASRSTGLNSPLH
-	TRBV10-1	ATSTRDRAGDTQY
-	TRBV19	ASSGLRKDYGYT
-	TRBV18	ASSPAGGGLYEQY
few	TRBV15	AAGTGSFYNEQF
once	TRBV6-5	ASGDRRRNYEQY
-	TRBV27	ANSNRPISDEQY
-	TRBV19	ASSILGPGGPTEAF
-	TRBV5-6	ASSPGGDYSGNTIY
-	TRBV27	ASSRTSGAYNEQF
-	TRBV5-5	ASSQGQINSYEQY
few	TRBV14	ASSLGGYTIY
-	TRBV11-3	ASSFRGEETQY
-	TRBV7-9	ASSQSGSVVDTQY
-	TRBV3-1/TRBV3-2	ASSHPRGGSYNEQF
-	TRBV6-5	ASSTGGDTQY
-	TRBV10-2	ASSWGLAGGLDEQF
-	TRBV2	ASVDRGTANEKLF
-	TRBV14	ASILKRDRLNSPLH
-	TRBV4-1	ASSPGTSGRQY
-	TRBV4-1	ASSLGSWGHSYNEQF
-	TRBV19	ASSTSEFYEQY
-	TRBV14	ASSQTTGIAEQF
-	TRBV29-1	SVVFRANTGELF
-	TRBV7-9	ASSLGRENTEAF
-	TRBV12-3/TRBV12-4	ASSSDYGYT
-	TRBV29-1	SVDSRLAVRYNEQF
-	TRBV6-4	ASRDTSTNSPLH
-	TRBV19	ASSPRRVPQGKLF
-	TRBV30	AWSWDRGQPQH
few	TRBV9	ASSVVGNLGDEQF
-	TRBV7-2	ASSLDWLSYEQY
-	TRBV19	ASSGLSQPQH
-	TRBV4-2	ASSQERDWAYNEQF
-	TRBV7-9	ASSSVSWDYGYT